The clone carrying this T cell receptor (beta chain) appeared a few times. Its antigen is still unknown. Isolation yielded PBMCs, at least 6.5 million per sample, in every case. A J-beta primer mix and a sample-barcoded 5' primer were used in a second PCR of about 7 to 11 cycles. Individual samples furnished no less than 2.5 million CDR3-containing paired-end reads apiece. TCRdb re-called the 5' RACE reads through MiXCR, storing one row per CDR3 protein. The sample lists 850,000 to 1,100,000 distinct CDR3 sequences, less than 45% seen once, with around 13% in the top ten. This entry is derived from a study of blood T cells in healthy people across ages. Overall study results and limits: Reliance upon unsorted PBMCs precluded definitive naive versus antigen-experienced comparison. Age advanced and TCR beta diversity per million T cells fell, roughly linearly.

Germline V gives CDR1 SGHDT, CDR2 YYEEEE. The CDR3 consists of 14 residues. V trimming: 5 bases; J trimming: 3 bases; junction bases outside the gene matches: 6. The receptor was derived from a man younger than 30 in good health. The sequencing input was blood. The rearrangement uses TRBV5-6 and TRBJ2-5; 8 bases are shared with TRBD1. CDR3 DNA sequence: TGTGCCAGCAGATTGACAGGGGCAAAAGAGACCCAGTACTTC. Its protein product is CASRLTGAKETQYF.